The TCR beta chain under discussion was sequenced for a study of immune evolution from preneoplasia to lung adenocarcinoma. Study overall: HLA loss of heterozygosity: around 6.5% AIS, about 15% MIA, about 35% ADC, none AAH.

Only in-frame clones appear in the TCRdb table, and some are missing; sequencing was by immunoSEQ multiplex PCR. The sample consists of tens of thousands of clones, 70% to 80% of them appearing once. This clone was seen a handful of times. Germline V gives CDR1 SGHTS, CDR2 YDEGEE. V shed 2 bases and J 2 bases; nucleotides not matched to a gene: 2. The CDR3 totals 15 residues. This clonotype originated in a person in their sixties with lung adenocarcinoma. This chain connects TRBV5-8 to TRBJ2-3; 10 bases are a match to TRBD2. The sample taken for sequencing was FFPE invasive lung adenocarcinoma tissue. CDR3 coding DNA: TGTGCCAGCAGCTTAGGACTAGCGGTCACAGATACGCAGTATTTT. Protein sequence: CASSLGLAVTDTQYF.